A selection of T cell receptor beta chains follows, all from one sample in a study of neurological immune-mediated disorders. Via MiXCR, TCRdb re-called the 5' RACE reads, giving one row per CDR3 protein. The data show roughly 60,000 distinct CDR3 sequences, approximately 10% seen once. Sequenced: PBMCs. The receptors here all came from a man between 60 and 75 years old in good health. Both conserved end residues are trimmed from each CDR3. Each record gives: V gene, clone size, J gene, CDR3 protein. Size values are once, few and many counts, or a class for expanded clones, and some rows have none.

TRBV7-2,many,TRBJ2-1,ASSSPGGRSSIEQF
TRBV10-3,many,TRBJ2-2,AISETGDGELF
TRBV11-2,many,TRBJ2-7,ASSLGGMEHYEQY
TRBV25-1,few,TRBJ2-1,ASSEQRLVGDEQF
TRBV12-3/TRBV12-4,many,TRBJ2-4,ASRLDTGYNIQY
TRBV20-1,many,TRBJ2-3,SPGRGLVGTDTQY
TRBV15,many,TRBJ1-6,ATSAQGAPNSPLH
TRBV5-6,.,TRBJ1-1,VSSRDGVAEAF
TRBV29-1,once,TRBJ1-2,SVFGQGNGYT
TRBV20-1,many,TRBJ2-7,SALVPSYEQY
TRBV6-5,many,TRBJ2-7,ASSWRFPSYEQY
TRBV6-5,many,TRBJ2-1,ASSYGQYNEQF
TRBV15,many,TRBJ1-6,ATSGGQGYNSPLH
TRBV15,many,TRBJ1-1,ATSGRRRDPPEGAF
TRBV29-1,.,TRBJ2-6,SAECGASGANVLT
TRBV7-6,.,TRBJ1-1,ASSLGRATEAF
TRBV28,many,TRBJ1-6,ASSSAVKDSPLH
TRBV20-1,few,TRBJ2-5,SARDFGLAGEETQY
TRBV25-1,many,TRBJ2-1,ASSQVESSYNEQF
TRBV7-2,medium-sized,TRBJ2-1,ASSLTVYNEQF
TRBV20-1,many,TRBJ2-1,SARPPPGGLSSYNEQF
TRBV28,many,TRBJ2-2,ASGTSGNTGELF
TRBV5-6,many,TRBJ2-6,ASSFRQGVANVLT
TRBV6-1,many,TRBJ2-7,ASRQGSSYEQY
TRBV12-3/TRBV12-4,many,TRBJ2-7,ASNRAGYEQY
TRBV21-1,few,TRBJ2-5,ASSRDRQETQY
TRBV5-4,many,TRBJ2-5,ASRGTYQETQY
TRBV6-5,many,TRBJ1-2,ASSQLTGGYYGYT
TRBV6-5,many,TRBJ1-1,ASSLTGRPMNTEAF
TRBV7-8,many,TRBJ1-1,ASSLLAGTVVSTEAF
TRBV20-1,many,TRBJ2-7,SARNPGLGAYEQY
TRBV6-5,many,TRBJ1-2,ASRIGQSGYT
TRBV29-1,many,TRBJ1-2,SVPLGQGYGYT
TRBV14,many,TRBJ2-6,ASSHGGANVLT
TRBV20-1,many,TRBJ1-6,SATDRAANNSPLH
TRBV20-1,many,TRBJ2-1,SADRLAGVGNEQF